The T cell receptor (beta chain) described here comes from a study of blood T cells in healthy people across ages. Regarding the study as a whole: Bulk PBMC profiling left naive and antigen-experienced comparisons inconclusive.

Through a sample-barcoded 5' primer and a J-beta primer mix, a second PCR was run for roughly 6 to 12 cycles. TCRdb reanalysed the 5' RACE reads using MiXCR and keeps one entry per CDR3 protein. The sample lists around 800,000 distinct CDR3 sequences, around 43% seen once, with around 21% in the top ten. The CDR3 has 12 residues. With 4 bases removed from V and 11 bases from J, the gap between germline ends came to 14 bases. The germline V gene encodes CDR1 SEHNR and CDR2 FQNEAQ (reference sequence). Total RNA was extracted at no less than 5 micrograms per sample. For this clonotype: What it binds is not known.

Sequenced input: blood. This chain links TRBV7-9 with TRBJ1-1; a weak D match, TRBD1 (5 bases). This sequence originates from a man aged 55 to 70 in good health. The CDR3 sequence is CASSWGTEGAFF. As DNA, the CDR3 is TGTGCCAGCAGCTGGGGGACGGAAGGGGCTTTCTTT.